The T cell receptor (beta chain) under discussion was sequenced for a study of blood T cell repertoires in COVID-19. Across the study: Some COVID-19 samples were acute and others convalescent; all came from the United States, Italy and Spain.

Study processing details: Quantification of nucleated cells was approximated via reference gene primer amplification. Here immunoSEQ multiplex PCR was the method, and the copy in TCRdb shows in-frame clones only, minus some. For V, J and clone size, that table is used; D and trimming come from the DNA. The repertoire includes under 500,000 clones, roughly 89% of them detected once, and approximately 4.5% sits in the top ten. The CDR3 spans 11 residues. Germline values: CDR1 SQVTM, CDR2 ANQGSEA. Deletions cut 4 bases from V and 8 bases from J, with 11 bases between. Sequences were obtained from peripheral blood. The source is a woman younger than 45 with acute or convalescent COVID-19. The chain couples TRBV29-1 to TRBJ1-2, with D tentatively TRBD1 (6 bases). DNA of the CDR3: TGCAGCGTTGTCGAACAGGGCGGCTACACCTTC. It codes for CSVVEQGGYTF. Full variable domain (remainder filled in from reference TRBV29-1 and TRBJ1-2): SAVISQKPSRDICQRGTSLTIQCQVDSQVTMMFWYRQQPGQSLTLIATANQGSEATYESGFVIDKFPISRPNLTFSTLTVSNMSPEDSSIYLCSVVEQGGYTFGSGTRLTVV.